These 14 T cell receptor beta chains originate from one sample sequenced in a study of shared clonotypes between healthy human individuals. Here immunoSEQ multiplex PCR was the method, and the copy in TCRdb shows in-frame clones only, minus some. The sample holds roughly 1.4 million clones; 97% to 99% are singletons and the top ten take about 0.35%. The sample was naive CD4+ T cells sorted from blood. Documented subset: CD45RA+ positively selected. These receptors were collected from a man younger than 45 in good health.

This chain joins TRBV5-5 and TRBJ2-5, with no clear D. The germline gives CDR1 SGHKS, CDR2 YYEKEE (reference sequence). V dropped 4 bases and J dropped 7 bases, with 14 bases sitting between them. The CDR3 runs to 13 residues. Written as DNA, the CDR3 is TGTGCCAGCAGCCTTGTCTCCTTTGGGACCCAGTACTTC. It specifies CASSLVSFGTQYF.

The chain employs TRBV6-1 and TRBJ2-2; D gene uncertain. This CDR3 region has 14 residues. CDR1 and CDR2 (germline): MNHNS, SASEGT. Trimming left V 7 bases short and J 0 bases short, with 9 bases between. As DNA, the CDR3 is TGTGCCAGCATTAAGCGAACGAACACCGGGGAGCTGTTTTTT. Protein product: CASIKRTNTGELFF.

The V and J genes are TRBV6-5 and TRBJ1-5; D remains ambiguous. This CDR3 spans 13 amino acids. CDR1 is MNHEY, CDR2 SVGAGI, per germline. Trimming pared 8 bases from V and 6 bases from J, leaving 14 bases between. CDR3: CASFRHDGQPQHF. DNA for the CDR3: TGTGCCAGCTTCCGCCATGACGGTCAGCCCCAGCATTTT.

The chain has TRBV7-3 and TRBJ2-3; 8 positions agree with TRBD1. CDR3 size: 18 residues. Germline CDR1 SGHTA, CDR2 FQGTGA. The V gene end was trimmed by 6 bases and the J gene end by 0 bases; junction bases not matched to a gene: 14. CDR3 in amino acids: CASSPEVGTGRSTDTQYF. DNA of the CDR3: TGTGCCAGCAGTCCCGAGGTGGGGACAGGACGAAGCACAGATACGCAGTATTTT.

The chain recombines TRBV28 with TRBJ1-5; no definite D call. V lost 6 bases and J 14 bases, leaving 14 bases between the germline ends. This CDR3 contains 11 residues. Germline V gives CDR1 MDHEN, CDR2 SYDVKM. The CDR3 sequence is CASRAGPSKHF. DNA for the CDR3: TGTGCCAGCAGGGCCGGGCCTTCGAAGCATTTT.

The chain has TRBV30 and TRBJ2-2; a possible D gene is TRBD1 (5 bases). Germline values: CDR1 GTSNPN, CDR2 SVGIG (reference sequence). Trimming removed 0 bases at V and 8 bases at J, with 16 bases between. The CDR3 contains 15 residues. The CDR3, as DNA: TGTGCCTGGAGTGTTTTGACAGTGCATTCTGGGGAGCTGTTTTTT. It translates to CAWSVLTVHSGELFF.

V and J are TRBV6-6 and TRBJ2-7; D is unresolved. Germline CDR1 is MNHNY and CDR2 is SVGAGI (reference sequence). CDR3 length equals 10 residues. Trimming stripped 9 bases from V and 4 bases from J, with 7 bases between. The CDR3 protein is CARSFYEQYF. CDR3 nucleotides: TGTGCCAGATCCTTTTACGAGCAGTACTTC.

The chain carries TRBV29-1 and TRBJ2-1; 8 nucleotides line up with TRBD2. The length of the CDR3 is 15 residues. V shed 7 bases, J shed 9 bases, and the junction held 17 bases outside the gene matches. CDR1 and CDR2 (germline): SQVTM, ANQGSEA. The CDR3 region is CSGGRGAGVGGEQFF. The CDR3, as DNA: TGCAGCGGGGGCCGCGGAGCGGGAGTGGGTGGTGAGCAGTTCTTC.

The CDR3 sequence is CSVDRGTYGYTF. CDR3 bases: TGCAGCGTCGACCGGGGGACCTATGGCTACACCTTC. This sequence joins TRBV29-1 and TRBJ1-2; TRBD1 might be the D (5 bases). Germline CDR1 SQVTM, CDR2 ANQGSEA. The CDR3 consists of 12 residues. Deletions cut 6 bases from V and 4 bases from J, with 12 bases between.

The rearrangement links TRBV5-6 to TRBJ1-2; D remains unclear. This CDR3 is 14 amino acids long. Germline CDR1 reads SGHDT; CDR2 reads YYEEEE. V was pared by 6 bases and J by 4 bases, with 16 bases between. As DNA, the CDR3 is TGTGCCAGCATGTCCTCACTAAAGCCCTATGGCTACACCTTC. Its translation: CASMSSLKPYGYTF.

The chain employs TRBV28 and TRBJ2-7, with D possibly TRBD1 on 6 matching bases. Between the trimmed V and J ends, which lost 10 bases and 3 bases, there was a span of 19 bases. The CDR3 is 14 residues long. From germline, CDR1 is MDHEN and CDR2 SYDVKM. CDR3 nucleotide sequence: TGTGCCACACAGGGCTCGTCTTACGACTACGAGCAGTACTTC. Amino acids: CATQGSSYDYEQYF.

The CDR3 DNA reads as TGTGCCAGCAGTTTGGCAGGCGGGACCGGGGAGCTGTTTTTT. It translates to CASSLAGGTGELFF. The V call is TRBV28, the J call TRBJ2-2; possible D gene TRBD2, 5 bases. Looked up from germline, CDR1 is MDHEN and CDR2 is SYDVKM. V was trimmed by 3 bases and J by 5 bases, leaving 10 bases between them. The CDR3 is 14 residues long.

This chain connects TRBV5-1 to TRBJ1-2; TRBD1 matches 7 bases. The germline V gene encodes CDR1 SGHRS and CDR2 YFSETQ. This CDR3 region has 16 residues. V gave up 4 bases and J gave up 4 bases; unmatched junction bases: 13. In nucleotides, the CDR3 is TGCGCCAGCAGCCGCCCAGGGGGGCAAACCCCCTATGGCTACACCTTC. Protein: CASSRPGGQTPYGYTF.

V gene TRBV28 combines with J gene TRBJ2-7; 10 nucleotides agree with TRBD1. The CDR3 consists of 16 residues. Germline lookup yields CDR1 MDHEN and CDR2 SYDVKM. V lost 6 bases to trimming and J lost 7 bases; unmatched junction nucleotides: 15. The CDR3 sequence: CASSRSRTGGIWEQYF. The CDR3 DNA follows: TGTGCCAGCAGCCGGTCAAGGACAGGGGGAATATGGGAGCAGTACTTC. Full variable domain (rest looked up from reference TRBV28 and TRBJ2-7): DVKVTQSSRYLVKRTGEKVFLECVQDMDHENMFWYRQDPGLGLRLIYFSYDVKMKEKGDIPEGYSVSREKKERFSLILESASTNQTSMYLCASSRSRTGGIWEQYFGPGTRLTVT.